This TCR beta chain is drawn from a study of identical twins (dated by TCRdb to 2015 to 2016). With regard to the full study: TCR alpha and beta repertoires from monozygotic twins, unrelated adults of various ages and cord blood were deep-sequenced to test whether fetal clonotypes persist. Replicate twin experiments were performed at different times using different library preparation protocols to rule out contamination.

General conclusions and limits of the study: Abundant cord blood beta clonotypes carried fewer insertions; young adult naive repertoires showed a weaker similar trend, while memory repertoires showed none. Conclusions relied on cross-sectional statistical analysis, since the same donors could not be followed over many years. Compared with coincidental sharing between unrelated individuals, out-of-frame TCR alpha sequences shared between twins had an excess of sequences with low generation probability. In monozygotic twins, out-of-frame TCR alpha sharing was systematically underestimated by recombination models, although the models agreed with sharing between unrelated individuals. Invariant T cells such as MAIT and iNKT could partly confound zero-insertion analyses, although diverse VJ usage argued against such confounding for most clonotypes. The excess sharing between twins in beta out-of-frame sequences was weaker because fewer shared sequences reduced the signal-to-noise ratio.

Every donor was a healthy Caucasian. The study also sequenced three unrelated non-twin adults: a male aged 18 to 30, a male aged 50 to 60 and a female aged 50 to 60. Miltenyi CD45RO+ enrichment and human naive T-cell isolation kits were used to isolate memory (CD45RO+) and naive T cells from PBMC. The cysteine opens and the phenylalanine closes a CDR3 of 13 amino acids. CDR3 DNA is the only sequence kept; it has 39 bases, read in frame from the first base. The CDR1 and CDR2 encoded by the germline V gene are SQVTM and ANQGSEA. Trimming costs V 4 bases and J 5 bases, and their ends lie 14 bases apart. In its sample, this clonotype was seen many times. Its antigen specificity is not known. Per-base qualities were not stored, and no clone one base away is much larger. The library came from 5' RACE. The instrument given in TCRdb is Illumina HiSeq 2000. Template switching added a universal primer binding site, and the final cDNA carried a unique molecular identifier that allowed TCR cDNA molecules to be counted accurately. Specific primers in the conserved constant-segment region were used to synthesize first-strand cDNA for TCR alpha and beta chains. To control for contamination, each cDNA library was double barcoded with a SMART-Mk sample barcode plus Illumina barcodes. TruSeq adapter sequences and Illumina sample barcodes were added in two successive PCR steps. The Illumina HiSeq platform was used with custom primers to sequence TCR alpha and beta cDNA libraries. The authors' analysis ran thus. Raw reads were processed with MiGEC to extract unique molecular identifiers, and MiXCR was used to determine CDR3 positions. Recombination models were inferred per individual with the repgenHMM and IGoR tools using an EM algorithm. The analysis of shared clonotypes was done with the tcR package in R, with sharing normalized by the product of cloneset sizes. Out-of-frame nonproductive sequences were analyzed to study raw recombination free of thymic and clonal selection effects. TCRdb itself trimmed the public reads at Q25 with fastp, ran MiXCR and retained productive beta chains. Records with the same CDR3 protein are collapsed into one entry carrying the most frequent genes and DNA. TCRdb's processing, not the authors' own work, is the source of the V and J calls. This sample has approximately 700,000 distinct CDR3 sequences in its table, and roughly 6.2% of those were observed once. The ten largest make up roughly 1.8% of the sample.

The sequence links TRBV29-1 to TRBJ1-2; D gene: possibly TRBD1, on 6 matching bases. The receptor's source is a man between 18 and 35 years old in good health. The sequencing sample was made of naive T cells sorted from blood. The intended sense of this specimen's cell subset or site label: cells isolated with a human naive T-cell isolation kit. Here the CDR3 is given as CSVAGVEGYGYTF. The sequence in DNA is TGCAGCGTTGCAGGGGTAGAGGGGTATGGCTACACCTTC.